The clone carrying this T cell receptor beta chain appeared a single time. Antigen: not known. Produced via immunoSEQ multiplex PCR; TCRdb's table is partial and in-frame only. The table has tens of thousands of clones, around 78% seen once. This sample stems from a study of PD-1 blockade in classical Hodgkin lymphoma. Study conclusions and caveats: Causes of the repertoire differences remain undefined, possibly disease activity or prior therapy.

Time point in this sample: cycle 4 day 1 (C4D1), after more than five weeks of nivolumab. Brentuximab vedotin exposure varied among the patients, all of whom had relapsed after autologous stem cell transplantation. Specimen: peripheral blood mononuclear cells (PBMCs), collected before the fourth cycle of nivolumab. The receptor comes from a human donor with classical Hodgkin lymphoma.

CDR3 nucleotide sequence: TGTGCCAGCAGCAAGGGGACCGGCCGCAAAAACATTCAGTACTTC. It yields the protein CASSKGTGRKNIQYF. The V and J genes are TRBV21-1 and TRBJ2-4. TRBV21-1 is listed as a pseudogene. The CDR3 sequence is 15 residues long.